One and the same sample provided the 4 T cell receptor beta chains below, sequenced in a study of blood T cell repertoires in COVID-19. Method: immunoSEQ multiplex PCR; TCRdb's copy keeps in-frame clones and lacks some. The data show roughly 88,000 clones, around 88% seen once. The sample comprised peripheral blood. The receptors originated from a woman aged 55-75 years with COVID-19, enrolled during active disease.

This chain uses TRBV7-9 with TRBJ1-2; 9 bases are shared with TRBD1. Germline CDR1 reads SEHNR; CDR2 reads FQNEAQ (reference sequence). V lost 7 bases and J lost 8; bases outside the gene matches: 8. CDR3 size: 13 residues. In DNA form, the CDR3 reads TGTGCCAGCAACCCGGGACAGGGATACGGCTACACCTTC. It specifies CASNPGQGYGYTF.

This chain connects TRBV29-1 to TRBJ1-4; TRBD1 matches at 10 bases. Germline CDR1 reads SQVTM; CDR2 reads ANQGSEA. The CDR3 runs to 13 residues. V gave up 3 bases and J gave up 8 bases; unmatched junction bases: 3. The CDR3 DNA reads TGCAGCGTTGATTGGGGACAGGGGGAAAAACTGTTTTTT. This sequence encodes CSVDWGQGEKLFF.

The table lists this clone with a few counts. The rearrangement joins TRBV5-1 to TRBJ1-4, with 9 nucleotides matching TRBD1. This CDR3 is 17 amino acids long. The V gene's germline CDR1 is SGHRS and CDR2 YFSETQ. The V and J ends lost 0 bases and 4 bases, in that order; junction bases with no gene match: 7. Here the CDR3 DNA reads TGCGCCAGCAGCTTGGTCTTAGGGGGACAGGGTAATGAAAAACTGTTTTTT. This codes for CASSLVLGGQGNEKLFF.

The CDR3 loop reads CASSEFRFGELFF. In DNA, the CDR3 is TGTGCCAGCAGTGAATTCAGGTTCGGGGAGCTGTTTTTT. The gene calls are TRBV25-1 and TRBJ2-2, with D uncertain. The germline CDR1 and CDR2 sequences are MGHDK and SYGVNS. The CDR3 loop spans 13 amino acids. Trimming took off 1 base at V and 7 bases at J, with 7 bases between the two ends. The whole variable domain, remainder taken from reference TRBV25-1 and TRBJ2-2, is EADIYQTPRYLVIGTGKKITLECSQTMGHDKMYWYQQDPGMELHLIHYSYGVNSTEKGDLSSESTVSRIRTEHFPLTLESARPSHTSQYLCASSEFRFGELFFGEGSRLTVL.